These 18 T cell receptor beta chains were all obtained from the same sample, sequenced in a study of T cell clonality in common variable immunodeficiency (dated by TCRdb to 2014 to 2015). What the study reported, not specific to this receptor: Fewer deletions and N-nucleotide insertions were reportedly observed in CVID TCRbeta sequences, and highly modified clones with 13 or more V deletions were reportedly absent from CVID TCRbeta sequences.

Receptor libraries were prepared by the immunoSEQ multiplex PCR assay. TCRdb's version of the immuneACCESS table is confined to in-frame rearrangements and falls short of the full clone set. An unresolved V gene accounts for under half of the shortfall where checked; the remainder is of unknown origin. The sample features roughly 42,000 clones, and none is a singleton. The ten largest make up 5% to 6.5% of the sample. Their antigens remain unidentified. Sequenced: peripheral blood mononuclear cells. The receptors originated from a human donor with common variable immunodeficiency.

On this clone itself: The read ends 3 residues shy of where the CDR3 ends; the end is completed using the germline J gene. V and J are TRBV7-8 and TRBJ2-7; D perhaps matches TRBD1 (6 bases). Germline CDR1 and CDR2: SGHVS and FQNEAQ. Trimming stripped 4 bases from V and 2 bases from J, with 12 bases between. The CDR3 runs 14 residues. CDR3 residues: CASSWWTVPYEQYF. The covered CDR3 bases are TGTGCCAGCAGCTGGTGGACAGTCCCCTACGAG.

This clone has a count of ten or more. With the read ending 3 residues before the CDR3 end, the germline J gene is used to fill in that end. The chain couples TRBV7-2 to TRBJ2-5; D might be TRBD2 (5 bases). Per germline, CDR1 SGHTA and CDR2 FQGNSA. The CDR3 is 15 residues long. V lost 6 bases to trimming and J lost 0 bases, with 14 bases between them. The sequenced CDR3 bases are TGTGCCAGCAGTGCCTCGAAGCGGAACCAAGAGACC. It codes for CASSASKRNQET. The whole CDR3 is CASSASKRNQETQYF.

This clone was found a few times. Read sequence stops 3 residues before the CDR3 end, and the germline J gene provides the missing end. The gene calls are TRBV7-3 and TRBJ2-3; D gene uncertain. The germline CDR1 and CDR2 sequences are SGHTA and FQGTGA. V was cut by 4 bases and J by 2 bases, with 4 bases left in between. The CDR3 sequence is 12 residues long. The CDR3 DNA, read in part, is TGTGCCAGCAGCTCCAACACAGATACG. Its translation is CASSSNTDT. The full CDR3 is CASSSNTDTQYF.

A few counts support this clone. The CDR3 DNA, read in part, is TGTGCCAGCAGCCTACTACAGGGGGCCGAG. Protein: CASSLLQGAE. The whole CDR3 sequence is CASSLLQGAEQYF. The chain has TRBV7-9 and TRBJ2-7, with 9 nucleotides matching TRBD1. Read coverage stops 3 residues before the CDR3 terminus; the germline J gene supplies the remainder. The CDR3 has 13 amino acids. The V gene end was trimmed by 5 bases and the J gene end by 6 bases; junction bases not matched to a gene: 5. Germline loops: CDR1 SEHNR, CDR2 FQNEAQ (reference sequence). Full variable domain (remainder filled in from reference TRBV7-9 and TRBJ2-7): DTGVSQNPRHKITKRGQNVTFRCDPISEHNRLYWYRQTLGQGPEFLTYFQNEAQLEKSRLLSDRFSAERPKGSFSTLEIQRTEQGDSAMYLCASSLLQGAEQYFGPGTRLTVT.

This clone was counted a few times. The read ends 3 residues shy of where the CDR3 ends; the end is completed using the germline J gene. V usage is TRBV19 and J usage is TRBJ1-5; 8 nucleotides align to TRBD1. The CDR3 length is 14 residues. Trimming took 9 bases from V and 3 from J; bases not matched to a gene: 7. CDR1 is LNHDA, CDR2 SQIVND, per germline (reference sequence). The covered CDR3 bases are TGTGCCAGCGTAGACAGGGGCTTCAATCAGCCC. It yields the protein CASVDRGFNQP. The complete CDR3 protein is CASVDRGFNQPQHF.

This clone was seen a handful of times. The read terminates 3 residues before the CDR3 end, so the remaining end is supplied by the germline J gene. The chain joins TRBV2 to TRBJ2-2; D is ambiguous. The germline V gene has CDR1 SNHLY and CDR2 FYNNEI. The germline V and J ends were trimmed by 4 bases and 0 bases, with 9 bases remaining between them. This CDR3 region has 15 residues. Here the CDR3 reads CASSGPAANTGELFF. Incomplete CDR3 DNA: TGTGCCAGCAGTGGACCGGCGGCGAACACCGGGGAG.

This clone was recorded many times. The read gets to within 3 residues of the CDR3 end, and the germline J gene fills in the rest. This chain connects TRBV18 to TRBJ1-1; no clear D gene. V was cut by 5 bases and J by 1 base, with 11 bases left in between. Germline CDR1 is KGHSH and CDR2 is LQKENI. The CDR3 totals 14 residues. CDR3 sequence reads: CASSTETRNTEAFF. CDR3 DNA (partial): TGTGCCAGCTCAACTGAGACAAGGAACACTGAA.

This clone was found many times. The read terminates 3 residues before the CDR3 end, so the remaining end is supplied by the germline J gene. This chain joins TRBV7-2 and TRBJ2-5; tentatively, D is TRBD1 (5 bases). Trimming pared 5 bases from V and 0 bases from J, leaving 13 bases between. This CDR3 is built from 15 residues. CDR1 and CDR2 (germline): SGHTA, FQGNSA. The sequenced CDR3 bases are TGTGCCAGCAGCCATGGACACTGGTACCAAGAGACC. Translated: CASSHGHWYQET. The CDR3 reads in full as CASSHGHWYQETQYF. Looking up the rest from reference TRBV7-2 and TRBJ2-5 gives the full variable domain: GAGVSQSPSNKVTEKGKDVELRCDPISGHTALYWYRQSLGQGLEFLIYFQGNSAPDKSGLPSDRFSAERTGGSVSTLTIQRTQQEDSAVYLCASSHGHWYQETQYFGPGTRLLVL.

The table lists this clone with many counts. The DNA ends 3 residues before the CDR3 does, and the rest of the CDR3 is filled in from the germline J gene. The chain couples TRBV18 to TRBJ2-7; 9 bases map to TRBD1. The CDR3 has 15 residues. CDR1 and CDR2 from the germline V gene are KGHSH and LQKENI. V trimming: 5 bases; J trimming: 3 bases; junction bases outside the gene matches: 8. The chain's CDR3 is CASSSNGGQGYEQYF. The sequenced CDR3 bases are TGTGCCAGCTCATCCAACGGGGGACAGGGCTACGAG.

In its sample, this clone was seen many times. The CDR3 end is not reached by the read, which stops 3 residues before it; the germline J gene fills it in. The rearrangement uses TRBV5-1 and TRBJ1-3; maybe TRBD1 (6 bases). CDR1 is SGHRS and CDR2 is YFSETQ in the germline V gene. This CDR3 is built from 14 residues. V lost 6 bases and J 2 bases, leaving 12 bases between the germline ends. The CDR3 protein is CASNAGAPGNTIYF. The sequenced CDR3 bases are TGCGCCAGCAACGCGGGGGCCCCTGGAAACACC.

About this clone itself: The CDR3 end is not reached by the read, which stops 3 residues before it; the germline J gene fills it in. V gene TRBV19 combines with J gene TRBJ2-5, with 7 nucleotides matching TRBD1. The junction had 8 bases not matched to a gene; V was cut back by 6 bases and J by 4 bases. This CDR3 is built from 14 residues. Germline lookup yields CDR1 LNHDA and CDR2 SQIVND (reference sequence). The CDR3 sequence is CASSQGGFRETQYF. Partial CDR3 DNA: TGTGCCAGTAGCCAAGGGGGCTTCAGAGAGACC.

About this clone itself: The read ends 3 residues before the CDR3 terminus; that terminus is restored from the germline J gene. V is TRBV7-2 and J is TRBJ2-7; the D gene is possibly TRBD2 (6 bases). Germline-derived CDR1 and CDR2 are SGHTA and FQGNSA. The CDR3 has 14 residues. V was pared by 8 bases and J by 0 bases, with 14 bases between. Partial CDR3 DNA: TGTGCCAGCTTGCCAGGGAGGAGCTCCTACGAG. It yields the protein CASLPGRSSYE. The entire CDR3 protein reads CASLPGRSSYEQYF.

This clone was seen repeatedly, ten times or more. The CDR3 end is not reached by the read, which stops 3 residues before it; the germline J gene fills it in. The chain is built from TRBV29-1 and TRBJ2-5; 10 nucleotides line up with TRBD2. From germline, CDR1 is SQVTM and CDR2 ANQGSEA. This CDR3 spans 14 amino acids. Trimming cost V 0 bases and J 5 bases; bases outside gene matches: 3. The DNA read from the CDR3 is TGCAGCGTTGAAGAGTTACTAGCGGGGGAGACC. Amino acids: CSVEELLAGET. The complete CDR3 reads CSVEELLAGETQYF.

This clone turned up a few times. Read sequence stops 3 residues before the CDR3 end, and the germline J gene provides the missing end. This sequence joins TRBV6-1 and TRBJ2-1, with TRBD1 identical over 11 bases. Unmatched junction bases numbered 10, after V lost 4 bases and J lost 8 bases. The CDR3 runs 16 residues. Germline CDR1 and CDR2: MNHNS and SASEGT. CDR3 protein: CASSAVRTGGWDEQFF. The covered CDR3 bases are TGTGCCAGCAGTGCAGTCCGGACAGGGGGCTGGGATGAG.

Many counts were recorded for this clone. The CDR3 DNA, read in part, is TGTGCCAGTAGTGCAGGGGTCTACGAG. Its translation: CASSAGVYE. The CDR3 as a whole reads CASSAGVYEQYF. The genes are TRBV19 and TRBJ2-7; maybe TRBD1 (6 bases). From the germline J gene comes the end of the CDR3, since the read stops 3 residues before it. V was trimmed by 5 bases and J by 3 bases, leaving 8 bases between them. Germline assignment: CDR1 LNHDA and CDR2 SQIVND (reference sequence). The CDR3 extends over 12 amino acids.

This clone has a count of ten or more. The CDR3 goes on 3 residues after the read ends, and that part is filled in from the germline J gene. The rearrangement joins TRBV2 to TRBJ2-5; 7 bases are a match to TRBD1. The CDR3 sequence is 16 residues long. V lost 6 bases and J lost 4; bases outside the gene matches: 14. CDR1 SNHLY and CDR2 FYNNEI come from the germline V gene. The DNA read from the CDR3 is TGTGCCAGCAGACTGTTGGTGAGACAGGGCTCAGAGACC. Protein sequence: CASRLLVRQGSET. The entire CDR3 sequence reads CASRLLVRQGSETQYF.

This clone was seen more than once but under ten times. From the germline J gene comes the end of the CDR3, since the read stops 3 residues before it. The V call is TRBV11-2, the J call TRBJ1-1, with TRBD1 identical over 8 bases. The CDR3 is 14 residues long. With V trimmed by 10 bases and J by 5 bases, 12 bases remained unmatched. The germline V gene has CDR1 SGHAT and CDR2 FQNNGV. CDR3: CATGRTGSGTEAFF. The part of the CDR3 DNA that was read is TGTGCCACCGGGCGGACAGGGAGTGGGACTGAA.

In regard to this clone: Read coverage stops 3 residues before the CDR3 terminus; the germline J gene supplies the remainder. The J gene is TRBJ2-1, the V gene TRBV20-1; 7 bases are shared with TRBD2. The V gene's germline CDR1 is DFQATT and CDR2 SNEGSKA (reference sequence). Trimming cost V 6 bases and J 3 bases; bases outside gene matches: 2. CDR3 length: 12 residues. The CDR3 spells CSARGVYNEQFF. The covered CDR3 bases are TGCAGTGCACGGGGGGTCTACAATGAG.